A single sample is the source of the 17 T cell receptor beta chains below, sequenced in a study of blood T cells in healthy people across ages. A second PCR, run for roughly 7 to 11 cycles, used a sample-barcoded 5' primer plus a J-beta primer mix. TCRdb called the 5' RACE reads again in MiXCR, with one record for every CDR3 protein. The profile shows over 1,500,000 distinct CDR3 sequences, about 50% of them singletons. Sequenced sample: blood. The receptors stem from a woman aged 35 to 49 in good health.

This clonotype was detected a few times. V gene TRBV20-1 combines with J gene TRBJ1-2; no reliable D call. The CDR3 totals 14 residues. Trimming removed 0 bases from V and 4 bases from J, with 12 bases in between. Per germline, CDR1 DFQATT and CDR2 SNEGSKA (reference sequence). Written as DNA, the CDR3 is TGCAGTGCTAGAGATTCCACGGAAAGCTATGGCTACACCTTC. Its protein product is CSARDSTESYGYTF.

This clonotype came up a few times. This chain links TRBV7-2 with TRBJ2-3, with 14 bases aligning to TRBD2. The germline CDR1 and CDR2 sequences are SGHTA and FQGNSA. Trimming at V came to 6 bases and at J to 4 bases, leaving 6 bases not matched to a gene. The CDR3 spans 16 residues. CDR3 amino acids: CASRTSGGAVADTQYF. For the CDR3, the DNA is TGTGCCAGCAGGACTAGCGGGGGGGCGGTGGCAGATACGCAGTATTTT.

This clonotype was detected only a few times. The gene calls are TRBV7-2 and TRBJ1-2, with 7 nucleotides matching TRBD1. CDR1 and CDR2 (germline): SGHTA, FQGNSA. The CDR3 is made up of 15 amino acids. V dropped 5 bases and J dropped 4; count of bases not matched to a gene: 10. The CDR3 sequence is CASSHETGRGYGYTF. The CDR3 DNA is TGTGCCAGCAGCCATGAGACAGGGCGTGGCTATGGCTACACCTTC.

The CDR3 DNA follows: TGTGCCAGCAGCTTTGAGCACCCGAACACTGAAGCTTTCTTT. Translated: CASSFEHPNTEAFF. The chain combines TRBV7-9 with TRBJ1-1, with D uncertain. V lost 3 bases to trimming and J lost 1 base, with 9 bases between them. CDR1 and CDR2 from the germline V gene are SEHNR and FQNEAQ (reference sequence). The CDR3 loop spans 14 amino acids.

The rearrangement joins TRBV11-2 to TRBJ1-2; a possible D gene is TRBD1 (5 bases). CDR1 SGHAT and CDR2 FQNNGV come from the germline V gene. This CDR3 has 14 residues. Trimming removed 2 bases at V and 3 bases at J, with 10 bases between. CDR3 nucleotide sequence: TGTGCCAGCAGCTTACTGTCGGGGCACTATGGCTACACCTTC. Protein sequence: CASSLLSGHYGYTF.

The J gene is TRBJ2-7, the V gene TRBV4-1, with D possibly TRBD2 on 6 matching bases. With 3 bases removed from V and 0 bases from J, the gap between germline ends came to 18 bases. The CDR3 consists of 17 residues. Germline values: CDR1 MGHRA, CDR2 YSYEKL. In DNA, the CDR3 is TGCGCCAGCAGCCAGGCAAGGGACTCCCACTCCTCCTACGAGCAGTACTTC. The encoded protein is CASSQARDSHSSYEQYF.

This clonotype has only a few counts. This chain joins TRBV29-1 and TRBJ1-2; D perhaps matches TRBD1 (5 bases). This CDR3 comprises 13 residues. Germline assignment: CDR1 SQVTM and CDR2 ANQGSEA. Trimming removed 6 bases from V and 8 bases from J, with 19 bases in between. The CDR3 loop is CSVRDGGVRGYTF. CDR3 nucleotide sequence: TGCAGCGTCCGGGACGGGGGGGTGAGGGGCTACACCTTC.

V is TRBV28 and J is TRBJ2-5; D is unresolved. The DNA end is a closer match to TRBJ2-7, so the J assignment may be wrong. The CDR3 contains 11 residues. The germline gives CDR1 MDHEN, CDR2 SYDVKM. The CDR3 DNA reads as TGTGCCAGCAGTAAACCTTACGAGCAGTACTTC. Protein sequence: CASSKPYEQYF.

The rearrangement joins TRBV7-3 to TRBJ2-5; D ambiguous. Matching the DNA end better, TRBJ2-7 makes the J call doubtful. This CDR3 comprises 14 residues. In germline, CDR1 is SGHTA, CDR2 FQGTGA. CDR3 loop: CASGSRSADYEQYF. For the CDR3, the DNA is TGTGCCAGCGGCTCCAGATCGGCGGACTACGAGCAGTACTTC.

The genes are TRBV7-3 and TRBJ2-1; a weak D match, TRBD2 (5 bases). Germline CDR1 SGHTA, CDR2 FQGTGA. Trimming took 0 bases from V and 8 from J, leaving 11 bases between them. The CDR3 extends over 14 amino acids. This CDR3 is CASSLTFSSHEQFF. The CDR3 DNA sequence: TGTGCCAGCAGCTTAACGTTTTCTAGCCATGAGCAGTTCTTC.

This clonotype was counted only a few times. This chain connects TRBV28 to TRBJ1-2; 8 bases are a match to TRBD1. Trimming took 4 bases from V and 4 from J; bases not matched to a gene: 20. CDR1 and CDR2 (germline): MDHEN, SYDVKM. This CDR3 contains 19 residues. The chain's CDR3 is CASSSRGGTGPFLFYGYTF. The CDR3 DNA sequence: TGTGCCAGCAGTTCGCGAGGGGGGACAGGACCATTCCTATTCTATGGCTACACCTTC.

This clonotype appeared once. The chain carries TRBV20-1 and TRBJ2-1; perhaps TRBD2 as D (6 bases). The V gene lost 2 bases and the J gene lost 7 bases, with 24 bases spanning the gap. Germline assignment: CDR1 DFQATT and CDR2 SNEGSKA (reference sequence). The CDR3 is made up of 17 amino acids. The CDR3 spells CSARIRRGTESVNEQFF. CDR3 DNA sequence: TGCAGTGCTAGAATCAGGAGGGGAACGGAATCGGTAAATGAGCAGTTCTTC.

The chain uses TRBV5-1 and TRBJ2-7, with a possible D match to TRBD1 (6 bases). Germline V gives CDR1 SGHRS, CDR2 YFSETQ. Trimming took 4 bases from V and 6 from J, leaving 14 bases between them. The CDR3 length is 13 residues. The CDR3 protein is CASSPGQPREQYF. CDR3 DNA sequence: TGCGCCAGCAGCCCCGGACAGCCCCGCGAGCAGTACTTC.

The chain uses TRBV6-2 or TRBV6-3 and TRBJ1-5; the match to TRBD1 covers 7 bases. V was clipped by 5 bases and J by 0 bases; unmatched bases: 7. CDR3 length: 16 residues. The germline gives CDR1 MNHEY, CDR2 SVGEGT. Here the CDR3 reads CASSHWDSYSNQPQHF. CDR3 bases: TGTGCCAGCAGTCACTGGGACAGCTATAGCAATCAGCCCCAGCATTTT.

The rearrangement links TRBV7-2 to TRBJ2-3; D gene ambiguous. The ends were cut back, 2 bases at V and 4 bases at J, with 10 bases in the middle. The CDR3 loop spans 14 amino acids. Germline CDR1 SGHTA, CDR2 FQGNSA. CDR3 protein: CASSLSFGADTQYF. As DNA, the CDR3 is TGTGCCAGCAGCTTAAGTTTCGGCGCAGATACGCAGTATTTT.

The gene calls are TRBV7-2 and TRBJ1-2, with 9 bases lining up with TRBD1. The germline CDR1 and CDR2 sequences are SGHTA and FQGNSA. The CDR3 is made up of 13 amino acids. Losses at the gene ends were 5 bases for V and 12 bases for J; bases not matched to a gene: 10. The CDR3 DNA sequence: TGTGCCAGCAGCAAGCCGGGACAGGGTTCGAACACCTTC. The encoded protein is CASSKPGQGSNTF. Complete variable domain (other parts from reference TRBV7-2 and TRBJ1-2): GAGVSQSPSNKVTEKGKDVELRCDPISGHTALYWYRQSLGQGLEFLIYFQGNSAPDKSGLPSDRFSAERTGGSVSTLTIQRTQQEDSAVYLCASSKPGQGSNTFGSGTRLTVV.

V and J are TRBV9 and TRBJ2-7, with D unclear. The germline CDR1 and CDR2 sequences are SGDLS and YYNGEE. CDR3 size: 13 residues. With 0 bases removed from V and 5 bases from J, the gap between germline ends came to 9 bases. The CDR3 nucleotides are TGTGCCAGCAGCGTAGCTACAGAGGACGAGCAGTACTTC. It specifies CASSVATEDEQYF.